This T cell receptor beta chain was sequenced for a study of STAT5B mutations in CD4+ large granular lymphocyte leukemia. Study results and limitations: Top patient clones used TRBV06 genes more often: 8/27 versus 2/35 in controls. CD4-sorted patient repertoires seemed more clonal than healthy CD4+ repertoires.

As originally analysed: A productive frequency of 2.59 x 10-5 was the lowest detectable. Assay: immunoSEQ multiplex PCR; the TCRdb copy retains only in-frame clones and omits some. That table supplies the V and J calls and clone size; D and trimming were determined from the DNA. The sample has fewer than 25,000 clones; about four fifths are singletons. This clone was observed a single time. No antigen is known for it. The germline gives CDR1 ENHRY, CDR2 SYGVKD. V was clipped by 11 bases and J by 4 bases, with 14 bases between them. CDR3 length equals 12 residues. Buffy coats from healthy blood donors served as controls.

This rearrangement joins TRBV10-3 to TRBJ1-2; D is unresolved. The TCR sequence derives from a human donor in good health. Sequenced input: CD4+ T cells from blood buffy coats. In DNA, the CDR3 is TGTGCCCTCGGCGCGGAAATCTATGGCTACACCTTC. It translates to CALGAEIYGYTF.